Below are 10 T cell receptor beta chains sequenced from a single sample in a study of OX40 agonist ivuxolimab in advanced cancers. TCRdb keeps only in-frame clones here, not all; method: immunoSEQ multiplex PCR. This table holds approximately 76,000 clones, 92% found once. The material sequenced was CD4+ or CD8+ T cells sorted from blood, taken in a trial of the OX40 agonist ivuxolimab. Receptors originate from an adult with an advanced solid tumor such as melanoma, head and neck, liver or kidney cancer.

The chain is built from TRBV23-1 and TRBJ1-1; D is undetermined. TRBV23-1 falls under the ORF class, with uncertain function. Trimming took off 3 bases at V and 0 bases at J, with 8 bases between the two ends. This CDR3 region has 14 residues. CDR3 sequence (DNA): TGCGCCAGCAGTCACAAAGCCATGAACACTGAAGCTTTCTTT. Encoded protein: CASSHKAMNTEAFF.

This chain uses TRBV19 with TRBJ2-7, with 10 bases identical to TRBD1. The germline gives CDR1 LNHDA, CDR2 SQIVND (reference sequence). J gave up 3 bases and V 2 bases, and 7 bases lay outside the gene matches. The CDR3 contains 16 residues. CDR3 nucleotide sequence: TGTGCCAGTAGTATAATCGTGGGGACAGGGGTCTACGAGCAGTACTTC. The encoded protein is CASSIIVGTGVYEQYF.

CDR3 residues: CASSSGSGTSGRWYEQYF. In nucleotides, the CDR3 is TGCGCCAGCAGCAGCGGTTCCGGGACTAGCGGACGATGGTACGAGCAGTACTTC. The chain uses TRBV10-1 and TRBJ2-7; 11 bases map to TRBD2. This CDR3 region has 18 residues. Germline V gene lookup returns CDR1 WNHNN and CDR2 SYGVQD (reference sequence). V dropped 6 bases and J dropped 4; count of bases not matched to a gene: 17.

The chain's CDR3 is CASSLLIVLDRSTDTQYF. The CDR3 DNA follows: TGTGCCAGCAGCCTGCTGATTGTCCTGGACAGGAGCACAGATACGCAGTATTTT. This sequence joins TRBV7-9 and TRBJ2-3; 7 nucleotides match TRBD1. The V segment lost 5 bases and the J segment 0 bases; nucleotides outside the gene matches: 14. This CDR3 has 18 residues. The germline V gene encodes CDR1 SEHNR and CDR2 FQNEAQ (reference sequence).

The V and J genes are TRBV19 and TRBJ1-1; tentatively, D is TRBD1 (5 bases). This CDR3 contains 15 residues. Trimming took 6 bases from V and 3 from J, leaving 17 bases between them. Germline V gene lookup returns CDR1 LNHDA and CDR2 SQIVND (reference sequence). This chain's CDR3 is CASRRWARDYTEAFF. The CDR3 coding sequence is TGTGCCAGTAGGAGATGGGCCAGGGATTACACTGAAGCTTTCTTT.

This clone came up once. This rearrangement joins TRBV5-1 to TRBJ2-7; D possibly corresponds to TRBD2 (6 bases). Germline V gene lookup returns CDR1 SGHRS and CDR2 YFSETQ. V was clipped by 3 bases and J by 7 bases, with 17 bases between them. CDR3 size: 14 residues. CDR3 in DNA: TGCGCCAGCAGCTGGGAGGTTGGGGGAAGGGAGCAGTACTTC. It yields the protein CASSWEVGGREQYF.

Only one count was recorded for this clone. V and J are TRBV13 and TRBJ2-5, with 7 bases matching TRBD2. Germline CDR1 PRHDT, CDR2 FYEKMQ (reference sequence). The CDR3 sequence is 16 residues long. V lost 6 bases, J lost 5 bases, and 15 bases stayed unmatched. The CDR3 DNA is TGTGCCAGCAGTGAGGAGAGGACTAGGGGTTGGGAGACCCAGTACTTC. Translating it yields CASSEERTRGWETQYF.

V gene TRBV27 combines with J gene TRBJ2-2; D possibly corresponds to TRBD1 (6 bases). The CDR3 extends over 16 amino acids. CDR1 and CDR2 (germline): MNHEY, SMNVEV (reference sequence). V gave up 4 bases and J gave up 3 bases, with 15 bases separating them. The CDR3 here is CASSSPVTGDTGELFF. CDR3 coding DNA: TGTGCCAGCAGTTCCCCGGTGACAGGTGACACCGGGGAGCTGTTTTTT.

This chain links TRBV7-6 with TRBJ1-2, with TRBD1 as a possible D gene (5 bases). The germline gives CDR1 SGHVS, CDR2 FNYEAQ. V lost 1 base to trimming and J lost 4 bases, with 7 bases between them. The CDR3 is 13 residues long. The CDR3 nucleotides read TGTGCCAGCAGCTTAGTGGGGGGCTATGGCTACACCTTC. As protein: CASSLVGGYGYTF.

This sequence joins TRBV9 and TRBJ2-1; tentative D call: TRBD1 (6 bases). Between the trimmed V and J ends, which lost 0 bases and 0 bases, there was a span of 10 bases. Germline lookup yields CDR1 SGDLS and CDR2 YYNGEE. The CDR3 contains 16 residues. This CDR3 is CASSVAGQSSYNEQFF. The CDR3 DNA is TGTGCCAGCAGCGTAGCAGGACAGAGCTCCTACAATGAGCAGTTCTTC.